These 4 T cell receptor beta chains were all obtained from the same sample, sequenced in a study of shared clonotypes between healthy human individuals. Repertoires were generated with immunoSEQ multiplex PCR, while TCRdb's copy carries only in-frame clones and drops some. The sample lists about 1.5 million clones, 95% to 99% occurring once. Input material: naive CD4+ T cells sorted from blood. This sample's subset: CD45RA+ positively selected. The origin of the receptors is a man younger than 40 in good health.

This chain connects TRBV5-1 to TRBJ2-1, with D tentatively TRBD1 or TRBD2 (5 bases each). In germline, CDR1 is SGHRS, CDR2 YFSETQ. Trimming took 2 bases from V and 8 from J, leaving 17 bases between them. The CDR3 contains 15 residues. The CDR3, as DNA: TGCGCCAGCAGCTTTCGACAGTCCCTCGGGGATGAGCAGTTCTTC. Residues: CASSFRQSLGDEQFF.

This chain links TRBV28 with TRBJ1-3; TRBD1 is a possible D gene (5 bases). Per germline, CDR1 MDHEN and CDR2 SYDVKM. V lost 6 bases, J lost 0 bases, and 9 bases lay in between. This CDR3 has 14 amino acids. The CDR3 DNA reads as TGTGCCAGCAGGGGCGGGGGCTCTGGAAACACCATATATTTT. Translating gives CASRGGGSGNTIYF.

This sequence joins TRBV19 and TRBJ2-2; TRBD2 might be the D (5 bases). CDR1 is LNHDA and CDR2 is SQIVND in the germline V gene (reference sequence). The V end was cut by 3 bases, the J end by 3 bases, with 8 bases between. CDR3 length equals 14 residues. The CDR3 loop reads CASSIRLYTGELFF. CDR3 DNA: TGTGCCAGTAGTATTCGACTATACACCGGGGAGCTGTTTTTT.

This clone was seen only once. The chain combines TRBV5-4 with TRBJ2-5; 7 nucleotides agree with TRBD1. The germline V gene encodes CDR1 SGHNT and CDR2 YYREEE (reference sequence). The V gene end was trimmed by 1 base and the J gene end by 6 bases; junction bases not matched to a gene: 6. The CDR3 sequence is 14 residues long. This CDR3 is CASSLKGGEQTQYF. CDR3 coding DNA: TGTGCCAGCAGCTTGAAAGGGGGCGAACAGACCCAGTACTTC.